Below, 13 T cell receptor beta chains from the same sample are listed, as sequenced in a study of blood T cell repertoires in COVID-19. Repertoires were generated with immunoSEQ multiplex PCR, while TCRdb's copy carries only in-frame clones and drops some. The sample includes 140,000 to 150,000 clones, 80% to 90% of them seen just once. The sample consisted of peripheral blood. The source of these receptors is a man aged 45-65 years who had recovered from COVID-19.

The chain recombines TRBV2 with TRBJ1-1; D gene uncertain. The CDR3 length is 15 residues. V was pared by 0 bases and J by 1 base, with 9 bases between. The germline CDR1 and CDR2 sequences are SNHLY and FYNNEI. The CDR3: CASSEAHTRNTEAFF. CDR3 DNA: TGTGCCAGCAGTGAAGCGCACACCAGGAACACTGAAGCTTTCTTT.

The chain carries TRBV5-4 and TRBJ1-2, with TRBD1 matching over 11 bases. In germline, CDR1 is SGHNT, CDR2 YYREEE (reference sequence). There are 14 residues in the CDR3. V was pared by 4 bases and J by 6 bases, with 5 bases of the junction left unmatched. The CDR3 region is CASSPRDRGDGYTF. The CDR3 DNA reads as TGTGCCAGCAGCCCGAGGGACAGGGGGGATGGCTACACCTTC.

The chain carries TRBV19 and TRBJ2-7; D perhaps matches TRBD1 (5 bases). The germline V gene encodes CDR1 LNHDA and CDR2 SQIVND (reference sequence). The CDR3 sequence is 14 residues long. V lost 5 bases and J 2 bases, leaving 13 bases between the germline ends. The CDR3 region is CASSGQGPTYEQYF. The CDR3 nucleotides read TGTGCCAGTAGTGGCCAGGGCCCCACCTACGAGCAGTACTTC.

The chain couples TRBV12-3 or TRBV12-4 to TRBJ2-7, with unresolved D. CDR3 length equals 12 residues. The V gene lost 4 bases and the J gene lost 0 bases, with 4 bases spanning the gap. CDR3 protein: CASSYSSYEQYF. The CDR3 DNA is TGTGCCAGCAGTTATAGCTCCTACGAGCAGTACTTC.

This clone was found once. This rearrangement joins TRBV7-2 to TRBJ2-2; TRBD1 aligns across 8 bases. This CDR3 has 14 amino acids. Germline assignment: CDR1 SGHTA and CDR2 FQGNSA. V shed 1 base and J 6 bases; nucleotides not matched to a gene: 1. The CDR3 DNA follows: TGTGCCAGCAGCTTAGTGGACAGGGCCGGGGAGCTGTTTTTT. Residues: CASSLVDRAGELFF. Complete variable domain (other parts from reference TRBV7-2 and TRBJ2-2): GAGVSQSPSNKVTEKGKDVELRCDPISGHTALYWYRQSLGQGLEFLIYFQGNSAPDKSGLPSDRFSAERTGGSVSTLTIQRTQQEDSAVYLCASSLVDRAGELFFGEGSRLTVL.

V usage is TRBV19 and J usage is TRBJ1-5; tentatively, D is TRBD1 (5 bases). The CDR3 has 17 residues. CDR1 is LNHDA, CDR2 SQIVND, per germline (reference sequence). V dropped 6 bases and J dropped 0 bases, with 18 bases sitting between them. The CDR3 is CASSGRAGWDSNQPQHF. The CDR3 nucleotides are TGTGCCAGTAGCGGCAGGGCTGGATGGGATAGCAATCAGCCCCAGCATTTT.

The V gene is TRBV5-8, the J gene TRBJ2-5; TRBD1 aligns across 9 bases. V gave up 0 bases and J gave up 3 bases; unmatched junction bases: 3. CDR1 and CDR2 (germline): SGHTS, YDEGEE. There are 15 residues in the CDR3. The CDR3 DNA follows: TGTGCCAGCAGCTTGGGGACAGGGGAAAAAGAGACCCAGTACTTC. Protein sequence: CASSLGTGEKETQYF. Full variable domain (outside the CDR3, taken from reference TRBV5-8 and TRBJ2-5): EAGVTQSPTHLIKTRGQQATLRCSPISGHTSVYWYQQALGLGLQFLLWYDEGEERNRGNFPPRFSGRQFPNYSSELNVNALELEDSALYLCASSLGTGEKETQYFGPGTRLLVL.

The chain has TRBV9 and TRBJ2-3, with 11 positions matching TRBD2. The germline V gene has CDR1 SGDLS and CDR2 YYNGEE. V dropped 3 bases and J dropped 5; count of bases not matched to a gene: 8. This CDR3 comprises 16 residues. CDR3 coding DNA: TGTGCCAGCAGCGAGTCTAGCGGGGGGCCGGGAGATACGCAGTATTTT. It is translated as CASSESSGGPGDTQYF.

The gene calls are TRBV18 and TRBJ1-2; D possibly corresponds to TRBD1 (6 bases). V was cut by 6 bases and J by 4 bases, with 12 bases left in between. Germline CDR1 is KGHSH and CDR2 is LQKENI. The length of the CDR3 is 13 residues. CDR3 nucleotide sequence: TGTGCCAGCTCTCAGGGGTGGTCCTATGGCTACACCTTC. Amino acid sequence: CASSQGWSYGYTF.

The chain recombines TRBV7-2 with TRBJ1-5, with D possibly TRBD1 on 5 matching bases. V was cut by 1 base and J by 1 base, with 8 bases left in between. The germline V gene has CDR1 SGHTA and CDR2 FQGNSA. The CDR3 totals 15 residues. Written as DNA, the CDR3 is TGTGCCAGCAGCTTAGAGGGGCAGAGCAATCAGCCCCAGCATTTT. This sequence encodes CASSLEGQSNQPQHF.

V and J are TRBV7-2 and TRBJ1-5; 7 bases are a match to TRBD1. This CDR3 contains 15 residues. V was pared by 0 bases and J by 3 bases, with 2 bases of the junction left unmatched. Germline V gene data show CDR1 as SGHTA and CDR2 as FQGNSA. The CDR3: CASSLATGNNQPQHF. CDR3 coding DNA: TGTGCCAGCAGCTTAGCGACAGGGAACAATCAGCCCCAGCATTTT.

The DNA for the CDR3 is TGTGCCAGCAGTTACTCGAAATCGGCGGCGTTTACCTACGAGCAGTACTTC. It is translated as CASSYSKSAAFTYEQYF. The rearrangement joins TRBV6-2 or TRBV6-3 to TRBJ2-7; D remains ambiguous. Germline V gene sequence: CDR1 MNHEY, CDR2 SVGEGT. The CDR3 has 17 residues. The V and J ends lost 0 bases and 2 bases respectively, with 17 bases between them.

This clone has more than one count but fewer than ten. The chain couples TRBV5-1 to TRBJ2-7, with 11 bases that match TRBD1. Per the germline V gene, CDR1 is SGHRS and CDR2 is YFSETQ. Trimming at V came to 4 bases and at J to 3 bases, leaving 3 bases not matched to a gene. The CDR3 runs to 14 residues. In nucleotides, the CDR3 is TGCGCCAGCAGCCAAGGGACAGGGGGCTACGAGCAGTACTTC. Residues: CASSQGTGGYEQYF.